The clone carrying this T cell receptor beta chain was picked up a small number of times. Its specificity is unknown. Investigators reverse transcribed all isolated RNA, so they sequenced expressed TCRB transcripts. Produced via immunoSEQ multiplex PCR; TCRdb's table is partial and in-frame only. The data contain around 710,000 clones, 9.5% to 15% of them seen just once; the ten biggest clones take up 0.095% to 0.15%. The sample is drawn from a study of beta chain features in type 1 diabetes. In the study overall: Sorted cells, 90 million to 120 million in number, were examined across all samples.

The CDR3 extends over 12 amino acids. Germline V gene sequence: CDR1 SEHNR, CDR2 FQNEAQ (reference sequence). V was clipped by 5 bases and J by 3 bases, with 7 bases between them. General observations from the study: Among all four CD4+ subsets, Type 1 diabetes patients had TCRB CDR3s that were moderately but significantly shorter. An over-representation of cells with high TCR expression could result from cDNA sequencing.

The chain carries TRBV7-9 and TRBJ2-5, with a weak D call TRBD2 (6 bases). Material for sequencing was naive CD4+ T cells from blood. The receptor was isolated from a young man with type 1 diabetes. This CDR3 is CASSPGEETQYF. CDR3 coding DNA: TGTGCCAGCAGCCCGGGGGAAGAGACCCAGTACTTC.